The sequence of this T cell receptor beta chain was determined in a study of cytomegalovirus exposure and HLA in healthy donors. This clone was detected once. The antigen remains undetermined. Study-wide results and caveats: The study labeled 164 TCR beta chains cytomegalovirus-associated. Presence/absence results assume similar sequencing depth per donor, which may not hold.

Researchers ran the PCR with 60 Vbeta and 13 Jbeta primers. Original processing notes: Later, an analysis found around 77 million unique TCR beta chains, and 8.5 million to 12 million of these were shared. Generated by immunoSEQ multiplex PCR, the TCRdb table keeps only in-frame clones and is missing some. Clone size and the V and J calls come from that table; the DNA yielded D and trimming. The profile covers about 160,000 clones, with over 70% appearing a single time and approximately 3.1% taken by the ten largest. This CDR3 region has 14 residues. Germline V gene data show CDR1 as SGDLS and CDR2 as YYNGEE. J lost 5 bases, V lost 3 bases, and 4 bases had no gene match.

The specimen sequenced was PBMCs. This rearrangement joins TRBV9 to TRBJ1-4; 7 bases align to TRBD1. The sequence came from a woman in her fifties or sixties in good health and CMV-seropositive. CDR3 nucleotides: TGTGCCAGCAGCGCTTCGGACAGGAATGAAAAACTGTTTTTT. Amino acid sequence: CASSASDRNEKLFF.